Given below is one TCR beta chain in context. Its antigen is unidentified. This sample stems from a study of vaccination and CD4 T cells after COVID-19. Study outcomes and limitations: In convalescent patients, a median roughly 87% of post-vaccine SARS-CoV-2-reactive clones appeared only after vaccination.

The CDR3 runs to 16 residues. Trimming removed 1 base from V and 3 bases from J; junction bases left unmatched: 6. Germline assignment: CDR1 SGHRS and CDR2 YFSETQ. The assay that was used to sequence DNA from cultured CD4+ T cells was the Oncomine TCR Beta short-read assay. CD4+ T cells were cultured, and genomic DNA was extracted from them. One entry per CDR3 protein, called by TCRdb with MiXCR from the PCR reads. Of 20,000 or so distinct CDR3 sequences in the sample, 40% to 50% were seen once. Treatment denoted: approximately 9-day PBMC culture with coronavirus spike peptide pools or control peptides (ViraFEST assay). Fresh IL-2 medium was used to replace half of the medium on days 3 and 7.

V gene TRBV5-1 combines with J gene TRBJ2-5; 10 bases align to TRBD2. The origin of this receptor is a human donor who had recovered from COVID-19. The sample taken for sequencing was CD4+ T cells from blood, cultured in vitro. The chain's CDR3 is CASSLSLAGVEETQYF. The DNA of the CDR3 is TGCGCCAGCAGCTTGTCCCTAGCGGGAGTGGAAGAGACCCAGTACTTC. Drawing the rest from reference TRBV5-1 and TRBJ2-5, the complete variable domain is KAGVTQTPRYLIKTRGQQVTLSCSPISGHRSVSWYQQTPGQGLQFLFEYFSETQRNKGNFPGRFSGRQFSNSRSEMNVSTLELGDSALYLCASSLSLAGVEETQYFGPGTRLLVL.